A selection of T cell receptor beta chains follows, all from one sample in a study of response to subunit inactivated influenza vaccine. Each CDR3 protein is one row after TCRdb ran MiXCR on the RT-PCR reads. In the table there are about 500,000 distinct CDR3 sequences, about 15% of which are singletons. This specimen consisted of CD4+ T cells sorted from PBMCs, obtained less than 25 months after vaccination. All receptors come from a man in his fifties or sixties who received an inactivated influenza vaccine. CDR3s include the opening cysteine and the closing phenylalanine or tryptophan. A D gene is named only where the DNA matches it firmly. Not every row has a clone size; where given, it reads once, few, many or a size class.

few TRBJ2-1 . TRBV9 CATSREGWNEQFF TGTGCCACATCCCGAGAAGGGTGGAATGAGCAGTTCTTC
few TRBJ2-4 TRBD1 TRBV28 CASSGDDRGVNIQYF TGTGCCAGCAGCGGCGACGACAGGGGTGTAAACATTCAGTACTTC
few TRBJ2-1 . TRBV28 CASSRLDFSYNEQFF TGTGCCAGCAGCCGGCTAGACTTCTCCTACAATGAGCAGTTCTTC
few TRBJ1-3 . TRBV7-9 CASSLDTGNTIYF TGTGCCAGCAGCTTAGATACTGGAAACACCATATATTTT
few TRBJ2-1 . TRBV6-5 CASSYSTGGEQFF TGTGCCAGCAGTTACTCGACGGGGGGCGAGCAGTTCTTC
few TRBJ1-2 . TRBV4-2 CASSQDLAANYGYTF TGTGCCAGCAGCCAAGATCTGGCGGCTAACTATGGCTACACCTTC
few TRBJ2-7 TRBD2 TRBV20-1 CSASVSGRPRTYEQYF TGCAGTGCTAGTGTTAGCGGGAGGCCCCGCACCTACGAGCAGTACTTC
. TRBJ2-2 TRBD1 TRBV12-3/TRBV12-4 CASSDRGGGELFF TGTGCCAGCAGCGACAGGGGAGGCGGGGAGCTGTTTTTT
. TRBJ2-3 TRBD1 TRBV20-1 CSARVQGGTDTQYF TGCAGTGCTAGAGTTCAGGGGGGCACAGATACGCAGTATTTT
many TRBJ1-1 . TRBV14 CASSQVGTHTEAFF TGTGCCAGCAGCCAAGTGGGGACGCACACTGAAGCTTTCTTT
once TRBJ2-2 . TRBV9 CASSVGVQNTGELFF TGTGCCAGCAGCGTAGGTGTCCAGAACACCGGGGAGCTGTTTTTT
few TRBJ2-7 . TRBV3-1 CASSQVQGSYEQYF TGTGCCAGCAGCCAAGTGCAGGGGTCCTACGAGCAGTACTTC
. TRBJ2-1 TRBD1 TRBV7-2 CASGLTGGYNEQFF TGTGCCAGCGGTCTCACAGGGGGATACAATGAGCAGTTCTTC
. TRBJ2-1 TRBD1 TRBV24-1 CATSEPGTGGFNEQFF TGTGCCACCAGTGAACCCGGGACAGGGGGCTTTAATGAGCAGTTCTTC
many TRBJ2-5 . TRBV29-1 CSVAGRLQETQYF TGCAGCGTCGCGGGACGTTTACAAGAGACCCAGTACTTC
. TRBJ2-7 . TRBV7-2 CASRSIDSYEQYF TGTGCCAGCAGATCGATAGACTCCTACGAGCAGTACTTC
. TRBJ1-3 . TRBV4-3 CASSSSTGSSGNTIYF TGCGCCAGCAGTTCGTCAACAGGGTCCTCTGGAAACACCATATATTTT
. TRBJ2-1 . TRBV11-1 CASSLVKVESGLYNEQFF TGTGCCAGCAGCTTGGTCAAGGTGGAGTCTGGGCTTTACAATGAGCAGTTCTTC
. TRBJ2-1 TRBD1 TRBV7-9 CASSTYRQGLGEQFF TGTGCCAGCAGCACCTATCGACAGGGGTTAGGTGAGCAGTTCTTC
. TRBJ2-1 TRBD2 TRBV4-2 CASSQDRGRGGASNEQFF TGTGCCAGCAGCCAAGATAGAGGACGCGGGGGGGCCTCCAATGAGCAGTTCTTC
few TRBJ2-5 TRBD2 TRBV10-3 CAISESRAGGQETQYF TGTGCCATCAGTGAGTCAAGGGCGGGAGGCCAAGAGACCCAGTACTTC
few TRBJ2-1 TRBD2 TRBV9 CASSVELAGGEQFF TGTGCCAGCAGCGTCGAACTAGCGGGAGGTGAGCAGTTCTTC
. TRBJ2-1 . TRBV12-3/TRBV12-4 CASSRLEYNEQFF TGTGCCAGCAGTCGCCTAGAGTACAATGAGCAGTTCTTC
few TRBJ2-4 TRBD2 TRBV27 CASSLSMGGVAKNIQYF TGTGCCAGCAGTTTATCGATGGGGGGGGTAGCCAAAAACATTCAGTACTTC
few TRBJ1-2 . TRBV12-3/TRBV12-4 CASSLDGPYGYTF TGTGCCAGCAGTTTGGACGGACCCTATGGCTACACCTTC
. TRBJ1-4 . TRBV20-1 CSASSDRNEKLFF TGCAGTGCTTCCTCGGACAGAAATGAAAAACTGTTTTTT
. TRBJ2-7 TRBD2 TRBV2 CASSGLAGNEQYF TGTGCCAGCAGTGGTCTAGCGGGAAACGAGCAGTACTTC
few TRBJ2-3 TRBD1 TRBV20-1 CSARQGLHTDTQYF TGCAGTGCAAGACAGGGGTTACATACAGATACGCAGTATTTT